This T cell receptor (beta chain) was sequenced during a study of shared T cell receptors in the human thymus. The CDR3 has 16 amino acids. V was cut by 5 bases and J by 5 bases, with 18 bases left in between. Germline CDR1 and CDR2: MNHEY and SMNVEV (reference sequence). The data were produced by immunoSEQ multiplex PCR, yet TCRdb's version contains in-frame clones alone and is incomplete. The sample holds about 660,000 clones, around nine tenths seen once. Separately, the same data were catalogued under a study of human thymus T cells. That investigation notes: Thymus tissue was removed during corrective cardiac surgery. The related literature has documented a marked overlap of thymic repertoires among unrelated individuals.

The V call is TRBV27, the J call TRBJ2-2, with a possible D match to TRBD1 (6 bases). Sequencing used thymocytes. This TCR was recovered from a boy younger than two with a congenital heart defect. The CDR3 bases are TGTGCCAGCAGTCCGCACAGGGCCCCTCGGACCGGGGAGCTGTTTTTT. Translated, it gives CASSPHRAPRTGELFF.